This is a list of T cell receptor beta chains from one sample in a study of blood T cell repertoires in COVID-19. Sequenced by immunoSEQ multiplex PCR; TCRdb stores in-frame clones only, minus some. The sample includes hundreds of thousands of clones, 85% seen only once; the top ten take about 2.7%. The sequencing sample was made of PBMCs or T cells enriched from blood (not recorded which). Receptors were obtained from a woman aged 45-60 years who had recovered from COVID-19. Each CDR3 is given with its conserved first and last residue. Fields, in order: V gene, CDR3 protein.

>TRBV6-5
CASSYPLAGPNNEQFF
>TRBV28
CASSTYRGMNSPLHF
>TRBV9
CASSEGQGDISGNTIYF
>TRBV4-1
CASSQAPGPYGYTF
>TRBV7-9
CASSKGDTYNYGYTF
>TRBV5-1
CASSSRDLDQGAFF
>TRBV30
CAWVGTGFWGGAFF
>TRBV5-6
CASSLVGGSTMNTEAFF
>TRBV3-1/TRBV3-2
CASSQVRDQPQHF
>TRBV24-1
CATSDFRTGSGYTF
>TRBV11-3
CASSLDAFTGELFF
>TRBV7-8
CASSLARVSSSGIYNEQFF
>TRBV7-9
CASSLGQGAQNNEKLFF
>TRBV11-2
CASSLVTGLITDTQYF
>TRBV5-6
CASSYNTRYNEQFF
>TRBV5-5
CASSMGLAGGQDEQYF
>TRBV7-6
CASSPGTRAYEQYF
>TRBV6-5
CASSYNPRADTQYF
>TRBV10-2
CASSDGGYNNQPQHF
>TRBV18
CASSPPAGVYEQYF
>TRBV18
CASSPPWGVDTEAFF
>TRBV6-6
CASSLRTSGLNEQFF
>TRBV5-1
CASSSGGSGANVLTF
>TRBV27
CASSLFIQGSPLHF
>TRBV11-2
CASSLGLLNTEAFF
>TRBV7-8
CASSPTTSGGVGTQYF
>TRBV5-6
CASSRTGWSSGANVLTF
>TRBV5-8
CASSLGRASNEQFF
>TRBV5-1
CASSLETGVQPQHF
>TRBV5-4
CASSLDGSGGVYEQYF
>TRBV18
CASSPSGLTWEGRNQPQHF
>TRBV19
CASWDSEGRTSTDTQYF
>TRBV6-1
CASSEDWGGPNYGYTF
>TRBV7-9
CASSLVRGPYSPLHF